A single sample gave rise to the 20 T cell receptor beta chains below, sequenced in a study of blood T cells in healthy people across ages. Together with a sample-barcoded 5' primer, a J-beta primer mix was included in a second PCR lasting roughly 7 to 11 cycles. In TCRdb, the 5' RACE reads were re-called with MiXCR into one record per CDR3 protein. The table records some 290,000 distinct CDR3 sequences, roughly 26% of them present only once. The sample comprised blood. Every receptor here comes from a woman aged 70-85 years in good health.

The chain has TRBV20-1 and TRBJ1-2; D remains unclear. This CDR3 is 12 amino acids long. V was trimmed by 8 bases and J by 8 bases, leaving 18 bases between them. CDR1 and CDR2 from the germline V gene are DFQATT and SNEGSKA (reference sequence). The CDR3 nucleotides are TGCAGTACAGACCGGACGAGGGAGGGCTACACCTTC. Amino acid sequence: CSTDRTREGYTF.

The J gene is TRBJ2-1, the V gene TRBV5-6; tentative D call: TRBD1 (5 bases). The CDR3 loop spans 16 amino acids. Germline CDR1 is SGHDT and CDR2 is YYEEEE. V was pared by 0 bases and J by 0 bases, with 10 bases between. The CDR3 is CASSLVGHSSYNEQFF. For the CDR3, the DNA is TGTGCCAGCAGCTTGGTAGGACATAGCTCCTACAATGAGCAGTTCTTC.

The chain carries TRBV6-1 and TRBJ2-4; D is ambiguous. Germline V gene data show CDR1 as MNHNS and CDR2 as SASEGT. With 8 bases removed from V and 0 bases from J, the gap between germline ends came to 11 bases. The CDR3 length is 14 residues. The CDR3: CASRNTLAKNIQYF. The CDR3 nucleotides read TGTGCCAGCCGAAACACATTAGCCAAAAACATTCAGTACTTC.

This clonotype was seen a few times. The chain couples TRBV3-1 to TRBJ1-1; a possible D gene is TRBD1 (5 bases). The CDR3 spans 15 residues. V was pared by 4 bases and J by 3 bases, with 15 bases between. Germline CDR1 LGHDT, CDR2 YNNKEL (reference sequence). In DNA form, the CDR3 reads TGTGCCAGCAGCCGTGGGGACGTCGGGGACACTGAAGCTTTCTTT. Translation gives CASSRGDVGDTEAFF. Full variable domain (missing parts from reference TRBV3-1 and TRBJ1-1): DTAVSQTPKYLVTQMGNDKSIKCEQNLGHDTMYWYKQDSKKFLKIMFSYNNKELIINETVPNRFSPKSPDKAHLNLHINSLELGDSAVYFCASSRGDVGDTEAFFGQGTRLTVV.

A few counts support this clonotype. The gene calls are TRBV28 and TRBJ2-7, with TRBD1 matching over 10 bases. From germline, CDR1 is MDHEN and CDR2 SYDVKM. This CDR3 has 15 amino acids. Trimming removed 9 bases from V and 5 bases from J; junction bases left unmatched: 13. The CDR3: CASSLNPGTGDEQYF. CDR3 DNA: TGTGCCAGTAGTCTGAACCCCGGGACAGGGGACGAGCAGTACTTC.

The V gene is TRBV29-1, the J gene TRBJ2-2; no clear D gene. Between the trimmed V and J ends, which lost 6 bases and 4 bases, there was a span of 3 bases. Germline V lookup: CDR1 SQVTM, CDR2 ANQGSEA. The CDR3 covers 10 residues. CDR3 region: CSVLTGELFF. DNA for the CDR3: TGCAGCGTCCTCACCGGGGAGCTGTTTTTT.

The V and J genes are TRBV5-1 and TRBJ2-1; 11 nucleotides line up with TRBD1. This CDR3 region has 17 residues. Germline loops: CDR1 SGHRS, CDR2 YFSETQ. The V segment lost 0 bases and the J segment 6 bases; nucleotides outside the gene matches: 8. The CDR3 bases are TGCGCCAGCAGCTTGGCCTTAGGGACAGGGGGGAGCAATGAGCAGTTCTTC. Amino acid sequence: CASSLALGTGGSNEQFF.

This clonotype turned up a few times. The gene calls are TRBV29-1 and TRBJ1-1; D gene ambiguous. Trimming took off 3 bases at V and 1 base at J, with 6 bases between the two ends. The germline V gene has CDR1 SQVTM and CDR2 ANQGSEA. CDR3 size: 12 residues. The chain's CDR3 is CSVDTWNTEAFF. CDR3 bases: TGCAGCGTTGATACATGGAACACTGAAGCTTTCTTT.

This clonotype was detected ten times or more. The chain links TRBV28 to TRBJ2-4, with TRBD1 identical over 8 bases. V lost 6 bases to trimming and J lost 1 base; unmatched junction nucleotides: 8. CDR3 length equals 16 residues. The germline V gene has CDR1 MDHEN and CDR2 SYDVKM. This CDR3 is CASSRQGARAKNIQYF. In DNA, the CDR3 is TGTGCCAGCAGCCGTCAGGGGGCGCGGGCCAAAAACATTCAGTACTTC.

The V call is TRBV3-1, the J call TRBJ2-7; perhaps TRBD2 as D (6 bases). The CDR3 has 14 residues. The germline V and J ends were trimmed by 1 base and 0 bases, with 7 bases remaining between them. CDR1 and CDR2 from the germline V gene are LGHDT and YNNKEL (reference sequence). The CDR3 here is CASSQGDFSYEQYF. The CDR3 DNA follows: TGTGCCAGCAGCCAAGGGGACTTCTCCTACGAGCAGTACTTC.

The chain recombines TRBV29-1 with TRBJ2-7, with D perhaps TRBD1 (5 bases). This CDR3 is built from 11 residues. Trimming took 4 bases from V and 5 from J, leaving 9 bases between them. From germline, CDR1 is SQVTM and CDR2 ANQGSEA. The CDR3 loop reads CSVVDRHEQYV. The CDR3, as DNA: TGCAGCGTTGTAGACAGACACGAGCAGTACGTC.

The chain links TRBV24-1 to TRBJ2-7; TRBD2 might be the D (5 bases). Trimming left V 0 bases short and J 1 base short, with 21 bases between. Germline V CDR1 and CDR2: KGHDR, SFDVKD. The CDR3 spans 19 residues. The CDR3 DNA is TGTGCCACCAGTGATTTGCTATCACGGATCACTCCGGGGTCCTACGAGCAGTACTTC. It codes for CATSDLLSRITPGSYEQYF.

The chain links TRBV20-1 to TRBJ2-1; 7 bases align to TRBD1. The CDR3 runs 14 residues. Germline assignment: CDR1 DFQATT and CDR2 SNEGSKA (reference sequence). V shed 5 bases and J 7 bases; nucleotides not matched to a gene: 11. The DNA of the CDR3 is TGCAGTGCTTCAAGACAGGGATCGGGGAATGAGCAGTTCTTC. Translated, it gives CSASRQGSGNEQFF.

The rearrangement links TRBV6-5 to TRBJ2-7; 11 bases are shared with TRBD2. CDR3 length equals 14 residues. The germline CDR1 and CDR2 sequences are MNHEY and SVGAGI. Losses at the gene ends were 7 bases for V and 2 bases for J; bases not matched to a gene: 4. The CDR3 reads CASKSTSGTYEQYF. The CDR3 region has the DNA TGTGCCAGCAAATCGACTAGCGGGACCTACGAGCAGTACTTC.

This clonotype has only a few counts. This chain joins TRBV2 and TRBJ2-7; D is unclear. In germline, CDR1 is SNHLY, CDR2 FYNNEI. The CDR3 sequence is 12 residues long. Between the trimmed V and J ends, which lost 5 bases and 0 bases, there was a span of 5 bases. The CDR3 nucleotides are TGTGCCAGCAGTCCAGTCTCCTACGAGCAGTACTTC. This sequence encodes CASSPVSYEQYF.

The CDR3 sequence: CANNQAGHTDTQYF. The CDR3 DNA is TGCGCCAACAACCAAGCGGGCCACACAGATACGCAGTATTTT. The chain recombines TRBV5-1 with TRBJ2-3; possibly TRBD2 for D (6 bases). The CDR3 runs to 14 residues. Trimming shortened V by 9 bases and J by 2 bases, and 16 bases separated the two germline ends. Per germline, CDR1 SGHRS and CDR2 YFSETQ.

This chain links TRBV29-1 with TRBJ2-5; D remains unclear. The CDR3 totals 12 residues. Between the trimmed V and J ends, which lost 1 base and 6 bases, there was a span of 9 bases. Germline assignment: CDR1 SQVTM and CDR2 ANQGSEA. The CDR3, as DNA: TGCAGCGTTGAAGGTCCAGAGAAGACCCAGTACTTC. Amino acids: CSVEGPEKTQYF. Full variable domain (outside the CDR3, taken from reference TRBV29-1 and TRBJ2-5): SAVISQKPSRDICQRGTSLTIQCQVDSQVTMMFWYRQQPGQSLTLIATANQGSEATYESGFVIDKFPISRPNLTFSTLTVSNMSPEDSSIYLCSVEGPEKTQYFGPGTRLLVL.

The gene calls are TRBV12-3 or TRBV12-4 and TRBJ2-7; D remains unclear. The CDR3 runs 14 residues. Trimming took 5 bases from V and 2 from J, leaving 13 bases between them. The CDR3 coding sequence is TGTGCCAGCAGTGATCTCGACATCGCCTACGAGCAGTACTTC. It yields the protein CASSDLDIAYEQYF.

This clonotype was observed a few times. V and J are TRBV7-8 and TRBJ1-1; D might be TRBD1 (5 bases). The V end lost 5 bases, the J end lost 2 bases, and 12 bases lay between the germline ends. In germline, CDR1 is SGHVS, CDR2 FQNEAQ. The CDR3 has 14 amino acids. In DNA form, the CDR3 reads TGTGCCAGCAGCACACGACAGACTAACACTGAAGCTTTCTTT. Translation: CASSTRQTNTEAFF.

The V call is TRBV9, the J call TRBJ1-2; D is perhaps TRBD1 (5 bases). The CDR3 runs to 17 residues. Trimming left V 4 bases short and J 0 bases short, with 19 bases between. Germline-derived CDR1 and CDR2 are SGDLS and YYNGEE. Here the CDR3 reads CASSPSPGYQTNYGYTF. The CDR3 bases are TGTGCCAGCAGCCCATCCCCAGGGTACCAAACTAACTATGGCTACACCTTC.